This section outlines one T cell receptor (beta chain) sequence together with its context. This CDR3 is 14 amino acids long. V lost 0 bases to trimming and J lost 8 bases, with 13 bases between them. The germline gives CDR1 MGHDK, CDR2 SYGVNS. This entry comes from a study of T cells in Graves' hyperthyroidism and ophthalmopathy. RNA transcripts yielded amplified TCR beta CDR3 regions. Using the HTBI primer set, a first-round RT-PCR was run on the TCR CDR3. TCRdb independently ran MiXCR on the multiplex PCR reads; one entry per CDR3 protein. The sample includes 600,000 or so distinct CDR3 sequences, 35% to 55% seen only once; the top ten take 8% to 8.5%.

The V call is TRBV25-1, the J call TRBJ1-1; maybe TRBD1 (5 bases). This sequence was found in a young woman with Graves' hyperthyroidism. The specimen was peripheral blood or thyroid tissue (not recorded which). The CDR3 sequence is CASSEYRDELEAFF. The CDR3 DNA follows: TGTGCCAGCAGTGAATATCGGGACGAACTCGAAGCTTTCTTT.